This record concerns one TCR beta chain sequence. Some clones are missing from TCRdb's copy, which holds only in-frame ones; the method was immunoSEQ multiplex PCR. The data show roughly 220,000 clones, just over 65% seen once. Trimming removed 4 bases at V and 1 base at J, with 13 bases between. Germline CDR1 is MGHRA and CDR2 is YSYEKL. This CDR3 has 16 residues. This record comes from a study of shared clonotypes between healthy human individuals. This TCR was recovered from a man aged 25-45 years in good health. The chain is built from TRBV4-1 and TRBJ1-4; a possible D gene is TRBD1 (5 bases). Sequencing used memory CD4+ T cells sorted from blood. Subset given: CD45RA-negative fraction. The CDR3, as DNA: TGCGCCAGCAGCCTACCCCCCGGGGGAACTAATGAAAAACTGTTTTTT. Amino acids: CASSLPPGGTNEKLFF.